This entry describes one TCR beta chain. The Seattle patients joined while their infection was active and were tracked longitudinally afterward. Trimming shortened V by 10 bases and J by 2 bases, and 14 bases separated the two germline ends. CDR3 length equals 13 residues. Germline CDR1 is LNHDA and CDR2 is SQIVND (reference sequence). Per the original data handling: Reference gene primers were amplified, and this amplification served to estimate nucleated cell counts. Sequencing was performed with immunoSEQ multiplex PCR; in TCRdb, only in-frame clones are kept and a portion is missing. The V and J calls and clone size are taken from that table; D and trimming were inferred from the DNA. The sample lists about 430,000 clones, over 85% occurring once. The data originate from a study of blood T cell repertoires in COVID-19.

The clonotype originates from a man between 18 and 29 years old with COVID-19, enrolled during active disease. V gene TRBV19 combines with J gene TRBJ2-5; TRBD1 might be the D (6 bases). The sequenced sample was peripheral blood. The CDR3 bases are TGTGCCACCTCCTCGACAGGTCAAGAGACCCAGTACTTC. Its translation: CATSSTGQETQYF.